The 27 T cell receptor beta chains below come from one sample, sequenced in a study of shared clonotypes between healthy human individuals. Repertoires were generated with immunoSEQ multiplex PCR, while TCRdb's copy carries only in-frame clones and drops some. Of about 480,000 clones detected, about 79% appear once; the ten largest clones hold roughly an eighth. Sequencing was carried out using PBMCs. Receptor source: a woman aged 35 to 49 in good health. Some clones in this sample may be carry-over from other donors' samples.

As regards this clone: Other DNA sequences in the same sample also yield this CDR3. This rearrangement joins TRBV7-9 to TRBJ1-1; D is possibly TRBD1 (6 bases). The CDR3 extends over 13 amino acids. Per germline, CDR1 SEHNR and CDR2 FQNEAQ (reference sequence). The germline V and J ends were trimmed by 4 bases and 5 bases, with 11 bases remaining between them. The CDR3 region has the DNA TGTGCCAGCAGCTCCAGGGGAAATACTGAAGCTTTCTTT. Encoded protein: CASSSRGNTEAFF.

Notes on this clone: The sample holds other DNA sequences that translate to the same CDR3. The chain couples TRBV5-1 to TRBJ2-5; D remains unclear. This CDR3 comprises 14 residues. Germline-derived CDR1 and CDR2 are SGHRS and YFSETQ. Trimming stripped 0 bases from V and 5 bases from J, with 11 bases between. As DNA, the CDR3 is TGCGCCAGCAGCTTGGCCCGTGAGAAGGAGACCCAGTACTTC. The encoded protein is CASSLAREKETQYF.

For this clone: A single base is all that separates this from a far larger clone, so a read error is likely. The V call is TRBV11-2, the J call TRBJ1-1, with no clear D. The germline CDR1 and CDR2 sequences are SGHAT and FQNNGV. The CDR3 totals 14 residues. CDR3 coding DNA: TGTGCCAGCAACTTAGCCGGGGTTCACACTGAAGCTTTCTTT. As protein: CASNLAGVHTEAFF. The full variable domain, with the rest looked up from reference TRBV11-2 and TRBJ1-1, is EAGVAQSPRYKIIEKRQSVAFWCNPISGHATLYWYQQILGQGPKLLIQFQNNGVVDDSQLPKDRFSAERLKGVDSTLKIQPAKLEDSAVYLCASNLAGVHTEAFFGQGTRLTVV.

This chain links TRBV2 with TRBJ2-3, with D tentatively TRBD1 or TRBD2 (5 bases each). CDR1 is SNHLY, CDR2 FYNNEI, per germline. CDR3 length: 15 residues. Trimming pared 0 bases from V and 0 bases from J, leaving 7 bases between. The CDR3 region is CASSEAGPSTDTQYF. CDR3 bases: TGTGCCAGCAGTGAAGCGGGACCAAGCACAGATACGCAGTATTTT.

This sequence joins TRBV4-3 and TRBJ1-4, with D hard to call. Trimming left V 0 bases short and J 10 bases short, with 9 bases between. CDR1 is LGHNA and CDR2 is YSLEER in the germline V gene. The CDR3 totals 13 residues. CDR3 DNA sequence: TGCGCCAGCAGCCAAGAGTTTGGGAGAAAACTGTTTTTT. Translation gives CASSQEFGRKLFF.

This clone was detected a few times. The rearrangement links TRBV11-2 to TRBJ1-5; TRBD1 is a possible D gene (5 bases). Germline V gene sequence: CDR1 SGHAT, CDR2 FQNNGV. The V end lost 0 bases, the J end lost 4 bases, and 10 bases lay between the germline ends. The CDR3 is made up of 15 amino acids. The CDR3 region is CASSLEATENQPQHF. DNA for the CDR3: TGTGCCAGCAGCTTAGAAGCGACAGAGAATCAGCCCCAGCATTTT.

The chain combines TRBV19 with TRBJ2-1; tentatively, D is TRBD2 (6 bases). The CDR3 runs to 13 residues. The V and J ends lost 3 bases and 8 bases respectively, with 11 bases between them. Germline V gene sequence: CDR1 LNHDA, CDR2 SQIVND (reference sequence). The DNA of the CDR3 is TGTGCCAGTAGTATCGGACTACTCGATGAGCAGTTCTTC. Protein: CASSIGLLDEQFF.

The CDR3 DNA reads TGTGCCAGCAGGGCGGGTGGAACAGATACGCAGTATTTT. It yields the protein CASRAGGTDTQYF. The chain couples TRBV6-5 to TRBJ2-3; perhaps TRBD2 as D (5 bases). The CDR3 extends over 13 amino acids. V shed 6 bases and J shed 3 bases, with 10 bases lying between them. Germline V lookup: CDR1 MNHEY, CDR2 SVGAGI.

Concerning this clone itself: At the DNA level, this CDR3 is encoded by other sequences in the same sample as well. The chain uses TRBV18 and TRBJ2-7; 7 nucleotides align to TRBD2. J lost 2 bases, V lost 2 bases, and 0 bases had no gene match. This CDR3 has 13 amino acids. Germline CDR1 is KGHSH and CDR2 is LQKENI. The CDR3 DNA reads as TGTGCCAGCTCACCAAGCGGGACCTACGAGCAGTACTTC. It is translated as CASSPSGTYEQYF.

The CDR3 spells CASSPRGAGANVLTF. Written as DNA, the CDR3 is TGTGCCAGTAGTCCCAGGGGAGCTGGGGCCAACGTCCTGACTTTC. J is TRBJ2-6 and V is TRBV19; D may be TRBD1 (6 bases). V was shortened by 5 bases and J by 2 bases, with 10 bases between the two germline ends. In germline, CDR1 is LNHDA, CDR2 SQIVND (reference sequence). The CDR3 is 15 residues long.

The chain employs TRBV10-1 and TRBJ2-3; weak D call: TRBD2 (6 bases). V lost 8 bases to trimming and J lost 8 bases, with 11 bases between them. The length of the CDR3 is 11 residues. CDR1 is WNHNN and CDR2 is SYGVQD in the germline V gene (reference sequence). The CDR3 DNA follows: TGCGCCAGCCGGGGGAGCGGTACGCAGTATTTT. Amino acids: CASRGSGTQYF.

About this clone: The junction departs from germline at one end; a sequencing error may be responsible. The chain uses TRBV7-9 and TRBJ1-3; no reliable D call. In germline, CDR1 is SEHNR, CDR2 FQNEAQ (reference sequence). The CDR3 length is 14 residues. CDR3 protein: CASSLGYSGDTIYF. CDR3 in DNA: TGTGCCAGCAGCTTAGGTTACTCTGGAGACACCATATATTTT. Based on the CDR3 plus reference TRBV7-9 and TRBJ1-3, the full variable domain is DTGVSQNPRHKITKRGQNVTFRCDPISEHNRLYWYRQTLGQGPEFLTYFQNEAQLEKSRLLSDRFSAERPKGSFSTLEIQRTEQGDSAMYLCASSLGYSGDTIYFGEGSWLTVV.

The V and J genes are TRBV6-5 and TRBJ2-2; D remains ambiguous. The V gene lost 5 bases and the J gene lost 3 bases, with 4 bases spanning the gap. The germline V gene has CDR1 MNHEY and CDR2 SVGAGI. The CDR3 contains 12 residues. The CDR3 bases are TGTGCCAGCAGTCCGGACACCGGGGAGCTGTTTTTT. Its translation is CASSPDTGELFF.

The chain carries TRBV11-2 and TRBJ2-1, with a possible D match to TRBD2 (6 bases). The CDR3 covers 16 residues. V was shortened by 1 base and J by 4 bases, with 14 bases between the two germline ends. The germline V gene encodes CDR1 SGHAT and CDR2 FQNNGV. The DNA for the CDR3 is TGTGCCAGCAGCTTAGCCGGGGGACGGGTATACAATGAGCAGTTCTTC. This gives the protein CASSLAGGRVYNEQFF.

The V and J genes are TRBV28 and TRBJ2-5; weak D call: TRBD2 (5 bases). Between the trimmed V and J ends, which lost 6 bases and 13 bases, there was a span of 15 bases. This CDR3 is built from 11 residues. CDR1 MDHEN and CDR2 SYDVKM come from the germline V gene. This chain's CDR3 is CASSLSGGWYF. The CDR3 coding sequence is TGTGCCAGCAGCTTGTCAGGAGGTTGGTACTTC. Drawing the rest from reference TRBV28 and TRBJ2-5, the complete variable domain is DVKVTQSSRYLVKRTGEKVFLECVQDMDHENMFWYRQDPGLGLRLIYFSYDVKMKEKGDIPEGYSVSREKKERFSLILESASTNQTSMYLCASSLSGGWYFGPGTRLLVL.

In its sample, this clone was seen once. This chain connects TRBV11-2 to TRBJ1-5; unclear D gene. Trimming removed 3 bases from V and 1 base from J, with 7 bases in between. Germline values: CDR1 SGHAT, CDR2 FQNNGV. The CDR3 runs 14 residues. As DNA, the CDR3 is TGTGCCAGCAGCTTGATGGGAAGCAATCAGCCCCAGCATTTT. Its protein is CASSLMGSNQPQHF.

This chain connects TRBV30 to TRBJ2-5, with D perhaps given as TRBD1 or TRBD2 (5 bases each). Germline CDR1 GTSNPN, CDR2 SVGIG (reference sequence). Trimming took off 0 bases at V and 6 bases at J, with 8 bases between the two ends. The CDR3 runs 12 residues. The CDR3 sequence is CAWSVWGQTQYF. CDR3 sequence (DNA): TGTGCCTGGAGTGTATGGGGACAGACCCAGTACTTC.

The chain has TRBV7-8 and TRBJ1-1; possible D gene TRBD1, 5 bases. Germline CDR1 and CDR2: SGHVS and FQNEAQ. V dropped 1 base and J dropped 2 bases, with 14 bases sitting between them. CDR3 length: 16 residues. CDR3 DNA sequence: TGTGCCAGCAGCTTAGGATTTGGGGCCCCAAACACTGAAGCTTTCTTT. Protein sequence: CASSLGFGAPNTEAFF.

The CDR3 is CASSIAGTSGYEQYF. The DNA for the CDR3 is TGTGCCAGTAGTATTGCCGGGACTAGCGGGTACGAGCAGTACTTC. The V call is TRBV19, the J call TRBJ2-7; 12 bases line up with TRBD2. The germline CDR1 and CDR2 sequences are LNHDA and SQIVND (reference sequence). The CDR3 sequence is 15 residues long. V lost 3 bases to trimming and J lost 4 bases; unmatched junction nucleotides: 4.

This clone was seen once. The V call is TRBV14, the J call TRBJ2-5, with TRBD1 matching 9 bases. CDR3 length: 15 residues. Trimming cost V 2 bases and J 5 bases; bases outside gene matches: 6. CDR1 and CDR2 from the germline V gene are SGHDN and FVKESK. CDR3 nucleotide sequence: TGTGCCAGCAGCCAAAGGACAGGGGTTTGGGAGACCCAGTACTTC. Translated, it gives CASSQRTGVWETQYF.

There are a few counts of this clone. This sequence joins TRBV11-2 and TRBJ1-2; TRBD1 is a possible D gene (6 bases). V lost 5 bases and J lost 5, with 21 bases in between. CDR1 is SGHAT, CDR2 FQNNGV, per germline. CDR3 length: 16 amino acids. The CDR3 reads CASSLSWDTERYGYTF. The CDR3 bases are TGTGCCAGCAGCCTTAGCTGGGACACGGAACGGTATGGCTACACCTTC.

This clone was picked up one time. This chain connects TRBV19 to TRBJ2-2; 9 bases map to TRBD2. The CDR3 runs to 15 residues. Germline lookup yields CDR1 LNHDA and CDR2 SQIVND (reference sequence). V lost 8 bases, J lost 4 bases, and 8 bases stayed unmatched. The CDR3 DNA is TGTGCCAGTGGGGCCAGCGGGAGGAGCACCGGGGAGCTGTTTTTT. Encoded protein: CASGASGRSTGELFF.

The chain has TRBV9 and TRBJ2-2, with 15 bases that match TRBD2. The CDR3 sequence is 17 residues long. Germline loops: CDR1 SGDLS, CDR2 YYNGEE. With 6 bases clipped from V and 3 bases from J, the junction kept 6 bases outside the gene matches. In nucleotides, the CDR3 is TGTGCCAGCATCGTCGGACTAGCGGGAGGGGACACCGGGGAGCTGTTTTTT. It encodes CASIVGLAGGDTGELFF. The variable domain in full, completed from reference TRBV9 and TRBJ2-2, reads DSGVTQTPKHLITATGQRVTLRCSPRSGDLSVYWYQQSLDQGLQFLIQYYNGEERAKGNILERFSAQQFPDLHSELNLSSLELGDSALYFCASIVGLAGGDTGELFFGEGSRLTVL.

The chain joins TRBV5-1 to TRBJ1-2; tentative D call: TRBD1 (5 bases). In germline, CDR1 is SGHRS, CDR2 YFSETQ. Trimming pared 3 bases from V and 2 bases from J, leaving 11 bases between. CDR3 size: 14 residues. Here the CDR3 DNA reads TGCGCCAGCAGCTCGATAGGGACCAACTATGGCTACACCTTC. Amino acids: CASSSIGTNYGYTF.

In this sample, this clone turned up once. The chain combines TRBV19 with TRBJ2-7; no firm D call. The V end lost 5 bases, the J end lost 2 bases, and 16 bases lay between the germline ends. The germline V gene has CDR1 LNHDA and CDR2 SQIVND (reference sequence). The CDR3 totals 15 residues. The CDR3 is CASSLGGRQAYEQYF. CDR3 nucleotides: TGTGCCAGTAGTCTAGGTGGTCGGCAGGCCTACGAGCAGTACTTC.

The J gene is TRBJ2-2, the V gene TRBV2; 9 bases agree with TRBD2. Per germline, CDR1 SNHLY and CDR2 FYNNEI. The CDR3 consists of 17 residues. V trimming: 6 bases; J trimming: 4 bases; junction bases outside the gene matches: 12. In DNA, the CDR3 is TGTGCCAGCAGGGGGGGTCTAGCGGGGCCGGGCACCGGGGAGCTGTTTTTT. Its translation: CASRGGLAGPGTGELFF.

The chain carries TRBV5-1 and TRBJ2-1; 7 nucleotides agree with TRBD2. Germline CDR1 reads SGHRS; CDR2 reads YFSETQ. The CDR3 is made up of 15 amino acids. With V trimmed by 4 bases and J by 6 bases, 10 bases remained unmatched. The chain's CDR3 is CASSITSVGGNEQFF. CDR3 DNA: TGCGCCAGCAGCATAACTAGCGTTGGTGGCAATGAGCAGTTCTTC.